The 3 T cell receptor beta chains given below trace back to one sample, sequenced in a study of shared clonotypes between healthy human individuals. TCRdb keeps only in-frame clones here, not all; method: immunoSEQ multiplex PCR. The sample has around 530,000 clones, roughly 79% seen once. The sample was PBMCs. All receptors derive from a woman aged 40 to 49 in good health. Some clones in this sample may be carry-over from other donors' samples.

This chain joins TRBV2 and TRBJ2-3, with a tentative D call TRBD1 (5 bases). Germline lookup yields CDR1 SNHLY and CDR2 FYNNEI. The CDR3 has 14 residues. The ends were cut back, 7 bases at V and 3 bases at J, with 14 bases in the middle. The CDR3 is CASTPAAGTDTQYF. The CDR3, as DNA: TGTGCCAGCACCCCGGCAGCAGGGACAGATACGCAGTATTTT.

The V and J genes are TRBV6-6 and TRBJ2-3; unclear D gene. The CDR3 covers 12 residues. The germline CDR1 and CDR2 sequences are MNHNY and SVGAGI (reference sequence). Trimming shortened V by 1 base and J by 3 bases, and 2 bases separated the two germline ends. In nucleotides, the CDR3 is TGTGCCAGCAGTTACTTAACAGATACGCAGTATTTT. It specifies CASSYLTDTQYF.

The V gene is TRBV7-8, the J gene TRBJ1-1; D not resolved. The CDR3 contains 11 residues. Deletions cut 5 bases from V and 8 bases from J, with 9 bases between. Germline CDR1 is SGHVS and CDR2 is FQNEAQ. The CDR3 loop reads CASSAVREAFF. The CDR3 DNA sequence: TGTGCCAGCAGCGCGGTCAGAGAAGCTTTCTTT.